This T cell receptor beta chain is drawn from a study of T cell responses to AZD1222 COVID-19 vaccine. The wider study: Analyses pooled second doses at about 4 or about 12 weeks. Study conclusions and caveats: No day 14 peak samples; only post-peak repertoires were characterized. Of spike-specific TCRs, nearly half reportedly target regions left unmutated in variants. White British donors predominated, females outnumbered males, and clonal diversity was possibly underestimated.

Clones were sequenced by immunoSEQ multiplex PCR, and TCRdb holds only the in-frame ones, with some missing. This table has fewer than 150,000 clones, about 92% appearing once. As for this clone: What it binds is not known.

This CDR3 has 13 amino acids. CDR1 and CDR2 (germline): MNHNS, SASEGT. Trimming took off 2 bases at V and 2 bases at J, with 7 bases between the two ends. This chain links TRBV6-1 with TRBJ2-7; no reliable D call. The source material was peripheral blood, sampled on day 0 of AZD1222 vaccination. This clonotype originated in an adult in good health. The chain's CDR3 is CASSEFSAYEQYF. The CDR3 DNA sequence: TGTGCCAGCAGTGAATTCTCGGCCTACGAGCAGTACTTC.